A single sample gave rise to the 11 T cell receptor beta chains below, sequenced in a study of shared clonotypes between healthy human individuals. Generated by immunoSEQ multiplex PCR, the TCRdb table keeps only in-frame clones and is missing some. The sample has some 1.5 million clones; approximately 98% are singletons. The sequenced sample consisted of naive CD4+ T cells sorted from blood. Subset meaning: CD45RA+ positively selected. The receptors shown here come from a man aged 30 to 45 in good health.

The CDR3 coding sequence is TGTGCCAGCAGTCCGTCGGGTGGTCTAGCGGCCTACAATGAGCAGTTCTTC. Amino acid sequence: CASSPSGGLAAYNEQFF. V is TRBV28 and J is TRBJ2-1; 7 positions agree with TRBD2. Per germline, CDR1 MDHEN and CDR2 SYDVKM. J lost 2 bases, V lost 5 bases, and 12 bases had no gene match. The CDR3 length is 17 residues.

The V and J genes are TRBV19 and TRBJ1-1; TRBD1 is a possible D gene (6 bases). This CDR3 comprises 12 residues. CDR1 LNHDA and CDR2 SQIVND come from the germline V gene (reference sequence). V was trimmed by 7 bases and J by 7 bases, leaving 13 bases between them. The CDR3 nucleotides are TGTGCCAGTAATCTACAGGGCAATGAAGCTTTCTTT. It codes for CASNLQGNEAFF.

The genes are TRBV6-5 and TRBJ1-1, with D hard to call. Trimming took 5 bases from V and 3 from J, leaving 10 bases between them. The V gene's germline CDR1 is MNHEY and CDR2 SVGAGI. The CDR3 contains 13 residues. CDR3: CASSPGGYTEAFF. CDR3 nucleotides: TGTGCCAGCAGTCCCGGCGGATACACTGAAGCTTTCTTT.

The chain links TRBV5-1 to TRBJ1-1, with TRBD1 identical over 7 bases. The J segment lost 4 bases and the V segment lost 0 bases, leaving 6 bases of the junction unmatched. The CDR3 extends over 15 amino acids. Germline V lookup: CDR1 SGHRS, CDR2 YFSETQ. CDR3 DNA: TGCGCCAGCAGCTTGGGAACAGGGGTTGTCACTGAAGCTTTCTTT. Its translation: CASSLGTGVVTEAFF. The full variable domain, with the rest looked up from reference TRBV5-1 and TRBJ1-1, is KAGVTQTPRYLIKTRGQQVTLSCSPISGHRSVSWYQQTPGQGLQFLFEYFSETQRNKGNFPGRFSGRQFSNSRSEMNVSTLELGDSALYLCASSLGTGVVTEAFFGQGTRLTVV.

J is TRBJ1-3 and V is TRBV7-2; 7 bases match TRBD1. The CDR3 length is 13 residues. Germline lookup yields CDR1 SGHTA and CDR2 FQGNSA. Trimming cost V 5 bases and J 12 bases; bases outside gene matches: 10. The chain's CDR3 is CASSTQEGASIYF. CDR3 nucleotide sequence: TGTGCCAGCAGCACCCAGGAGGGGGCTAGCATATATTTT.

CDR3 loop: CSVRRSSNEQFF. CDR3 DNA: TGCAGCGTCCGCCGAAGCAGCAATGAGCAGTTCTTC. The chain is built from TRBV29-1 and TRBJ2-1; D is ambiguous. Germline V lookup: CDR1 SQVTM, CDR2 ANQGSEA. Trimming cost V 6 bases and J 6 bases, with 12 bases left between them. The CDR3 spans 12 residues.

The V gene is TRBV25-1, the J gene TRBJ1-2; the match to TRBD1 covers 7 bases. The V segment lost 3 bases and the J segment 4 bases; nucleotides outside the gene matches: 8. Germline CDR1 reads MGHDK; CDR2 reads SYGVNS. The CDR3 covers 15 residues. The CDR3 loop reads CASSDPGTEVYGYTF. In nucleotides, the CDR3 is TGTGCCAGCAGTGACCCCGGGACAGAAGTCTATGGCTACACCTTC.

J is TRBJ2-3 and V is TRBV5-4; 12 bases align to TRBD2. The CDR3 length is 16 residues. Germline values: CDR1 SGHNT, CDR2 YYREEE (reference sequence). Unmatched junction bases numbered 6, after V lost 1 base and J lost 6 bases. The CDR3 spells CASSLSSGRATDTQYF. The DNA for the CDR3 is TGTGCCAGCAGCTTGTCTAGCGGGAGGGCCACGGATACGCAGTATTTT.

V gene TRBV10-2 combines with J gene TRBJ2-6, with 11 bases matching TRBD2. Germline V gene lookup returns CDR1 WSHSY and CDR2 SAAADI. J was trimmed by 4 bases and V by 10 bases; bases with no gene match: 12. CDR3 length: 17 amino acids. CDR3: CATSVTSGTTGANVLTF. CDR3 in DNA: TGCGCCACTTCGGTGACTAGCGGGACGACCGGGGCCAACGTCCTGACTTTC.

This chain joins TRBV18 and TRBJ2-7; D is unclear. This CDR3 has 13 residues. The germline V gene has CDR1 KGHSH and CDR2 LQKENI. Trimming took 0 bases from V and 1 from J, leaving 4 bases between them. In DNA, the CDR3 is TGTGCCAGCTCACCACCCAAATCCTACGAGCAGTACTTC. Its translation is CASSPPKSYEQYF.

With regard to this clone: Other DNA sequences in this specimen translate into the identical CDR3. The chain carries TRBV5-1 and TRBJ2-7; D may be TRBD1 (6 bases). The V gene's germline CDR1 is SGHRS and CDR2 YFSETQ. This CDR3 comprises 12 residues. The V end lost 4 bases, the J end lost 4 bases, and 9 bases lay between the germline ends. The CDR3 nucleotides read TGCGCCAGCAGCCCAGGGGCTTACGAGCAGTACTTC. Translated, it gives CASSPGAYEQYF.